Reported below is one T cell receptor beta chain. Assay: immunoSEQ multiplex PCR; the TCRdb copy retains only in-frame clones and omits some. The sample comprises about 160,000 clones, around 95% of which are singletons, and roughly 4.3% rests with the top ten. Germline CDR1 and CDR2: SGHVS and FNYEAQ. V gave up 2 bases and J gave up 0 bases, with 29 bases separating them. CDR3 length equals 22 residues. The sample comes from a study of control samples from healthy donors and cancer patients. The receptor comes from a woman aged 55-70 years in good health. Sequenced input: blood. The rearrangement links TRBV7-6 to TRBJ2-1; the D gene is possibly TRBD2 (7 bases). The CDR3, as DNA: TGTGCCAGCAGCTTAAGGGGGGGATTGCAGGGAAGGATGTTCGTCTCCTACAATGAGCAGTTCTTC. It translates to CASSLRGGLQGRMFVSYNEQFF.